This entry lists 20 T cell receptor beta chains sequenced from one sample in a study of shared clonotypes between healthy human individuals. Produced via immunoSEQ multiplex PCR; TCRdb's table is partial and in-frame only. Of approximately 1,000,000 clones in the sample, around 77% are singletons; the top ten hold 0.85% to 1%. The sample consisted of memory CD4+ T cells from PBMCs. Subset reported: CD45RA-negative fraction. The receptors were sampled from a man in his late teens or twenties in good health. Some clones in this sample may be carry-over from other donors' samples.

V gene TRBV15 combines with J gene TRBJ2-2; possibly TRBD1 for D (5 bases). V gave up 4 bases and J gave up 7 bases, with 22 bases separating them. The germline CDR1 and CDR2 sequences are LNHNV and YYDKDF (reference sequence). This CDR3 is built from 17 residues. This chain's CDR3 is CATSNHQGPAYGGELFF. The CDR3 bases are TGTGCCACCAGCAACCACCAGGGCCCCGCGTATGGCGGGGAGCTGTTTTTT.

The rearrangement uses TRBV27 and TRBJ2-7, with 7 bases matching TRBD1. Germline V gene sequence: CDR1 MNHEY, CDR2 SMNVEV (reference sequence). The CDR3 length is 16 residues. Unmatched junction bases numbered 15, after V lost 4 bases and J lost 6 bases. The CDR3 reads CASSSDRDSRLREQYF. Written as DNA, the CDR3 is TGTGCCAGCAGTTCCGACCGGGACAGCCGTCTTCGCGAGCAGTACTTC.

This clone appeared once. The chain recombines TRBV29-1 with TRBJ2-1, with 12 bases lining up with TRBD2. The CDR3 loop spans 15 amino acids. V lost 6 bases to trimming and J lost 3 bases; unmatched junction nucleotides: 6. Germline values: CDR1 SQVTM, CDR2 ANQGSEA. The CDR3 loop is CSVVGTSGFYNEQFF. The CDR3 bases are TGCAGCGTGGTAGGGACTAGCGGGTTCTACAATGAGCAGTTCTTC.

The chain joins TRBV6-5 to TRBJ1-4; tentative D call: TRBD1 (5 bases). V lost 4 bases to trimming and J lost 0 bases, with 12 bases between them. This CDR3 has 16 amino acids. Germline V gene data show CDR1 as MNHEY and CDR2 as SVGAGI. The CDR3 loop is CASSSLGGATNEKLFF. The CDR3 DNA sequence: TGTGCCAGCAGTTCGCTGGGGGGAGCAACTAATGAAAAACTGTTTTTT.

This chain links TRBV19 with TRBJ1-5, with a possible D match to TRBD1 (6 bases). Germline V gene data show CDR1 as LNHDA and CDR2 as SQIVND (reference sequence). This CDR3 contains 14 residues. With 2 bases removed from V and 4 bases from J, the gap between germline ends came to 9 bases. CDR3 sequence: CASSIRGRNQPQHF. CDR3 nucleotide sequence: TGTGCCAGTAGTATACGGGGGCGAAATCAGCCCCAGCATTTT.

The chain uses TRBV6-1 and TRBJ1-5, with a possible D match to TRBD1 (5 bases). CDR1 and CDR2 (germline): MNHNS, SASEGT. The CDR3 is made up of 13 amino acids. V lost 3 bases and J lost 4, with 7 bases in between. CDR3 DNA sequence: TGTGCCAGCAGTGATGGGGGGAATCAGCCCCAGCATTTT. Translation gives CASSDGGNQPQHF.

This chain links TRBV4-3 with TRBJ1-1; no clear D gene. This CDR3 contains 13 residues. Per germline, CDR1 LGHNA and CDR2 YSLEER. With 4 bases removed from V and 0 bases from J, the gap between germline ends came to 6 bases. CDR3 in DNA: TGCGCCAGCAGCCCAGACTTGAACACTGAAGCTTTCTTT. This gives the protein CASSPDLNTEAFF.

The chain combines TRBV2 with TRBJ2-5; D may be TRBD1 (6 bases). Deletions cut 1 base from V and 1 base from J, with 10 bases between. Per germline, CDR1 SNHLY and CDR2 FYNNEI. This CDR3 region has 15 residues. The CDR3 DNA reads TGTGCCAGCAGTGAAGGGACAGCTTCCCAAGAGACCCAGTACTTC. It is translated as CASSEGTASQETQYF.

The gene calls are TRBV7-2 and TRBJ2-7; no clear D. V lost 2 bases to trimming and J lost 3 bases, with 11 bases between them. CDR3 length equals 14 residues. The germline CDR1 and CDR2 sequences are SGHTA and FQGNSA. The DNA of the CDR3 is TGTGCCAGCAGCTTATATCCTCAGAGCTACGAGCAGTACTTC. Translation: CASSLYPQSYEQYF.

The rearrangement uses TRBV5-4 and TRBJ2-7; 7 bases are a match to TRBD2. The V segment lost 2 bases and the J segment 1 base; nucleotides outside the gene matches: 9. The CDR3 has 16 amino acids. The germline V gene encodes CDR1 SGHNT and CDR2 YYREEE (reference sequence). In DNA form, the CDR3 reads TGTGCCAGCAGCTTAGGTTCCAGCGGGGCTTCCTACGAGCAGTACTTC. Translation gives CASSLGSSGASYEQYF.

This clone turned up a few times. This sequence joins TRBV10-1 and TRBJ1-1; D may be TRBD1 (5 bases). Trimming took 3 bases from V and 5 from J, leaving 19 bases between them. This CDR3 region has 16 residues. Germline CDR1 reads WNHNN; CDR2 reads SYGVQD (reference sequence). Here the CDR3 reads CASSEPGVRTRTEAFF. In DNA, the CDR3 is TGCGCCAGCAGTGAACCCGGCGTGAGGACAAGAACTGAAGCTTTCTTT.

This sequence joins TRBV4-2 and TRBJ2-7; 9 nucleotides match TRBD1. Germline lookup yields CDR1 LGHNA and CDR2 YNFKEQ. The V and J ends lost 4 bases and 6 bases, in that order; junction bases with no gene match: 13. The CDR3 has 16 residues. In DNA form, the CDR3 reads TGTGCCAGCAGCCCCGGGACAGGGTCCTTGTCGCGCGAGCAGTACTTC. This sequence encodes CASSPGTGSLSREQYF.

This chain joins TRBV11-2 and TRBJ1-4; the match to TRBD1 covers 12 bases. Germline-derived CDR1 and CDR2 are SGHAT and FQNNGV. CDR3 size: 16 residues. Trimming took 4 bases from V and 10 from J; bases not matched to a gene: 10. Here the CDR3 DNA reads TGTGCCAGCAGCTCTGGTCCCGGGACAGGGGGCGGAAAACTGTTTTTT. Translating gives CASSSGPGTGGGKLFF.

This chain links TRBV5-1 with TRBJ1-1; tentatively, D is TRBD1 (5 bases). Trimming cost V 1 base and J 1 base, with 14 bases left between them. CDR1 SGHRS and CDR2 YFSETQ come from the germline V gene. The CDR3 runs 16 residues. The DNA of the CDR3 is TGCGCCAGCAGCTTGTCCGAGGGGTTTGCGAACACTGAAGCTTTCTTT. It translates to CASSLSEGFANTEAFF.

The CDR3 nucleotides read TGTGCCAGCAGCTTGGGAATGGACCCCACCTACAATGAGCAGTTCTTC. It specifies CASSLGMDPTYNEQFF. The chain has TRBV5-8 and TRBJ2-1; D uncertain. Germline-derived CDR1 and CDR2 are SGHTS and YDEGEE. V was shortened by 0 bases and J by 2 bases, with 12 bases between the two germline ends. The CDR3 spans 16 residues.

This clone appeared once. A clone one base away is much larger, so this may be a read error. No conserved phenylalanine or tryptophan ends this CDR3, so it is likely a read error. The chain couples TRBV28 to TRBJ1-2, with TRBD1 matching 7 bases. V dropped 6 bases and J dropped 5; count of bases not matched to a gene: 9. This CDR3 has 14 amino acids. Germline CDR1 reads MDHEN; CDR2 reads SYDVKM. The CDR3 is CASRTTGVRYGYTL. DNA for the CDR3: TGTGCCAGCAGAACTACAGGGGTCCGGTATGGCTACACCTTA.

The chain carries TRBV5-6 and TRBJ2-2, with unresolved D. The CDR3 is 12 amino acids. Germline V gene data show CDR1 as SGHDT and CDR2 as YYEEEE. Trimming took off 4 bases at V and 6 bases at J, with 7 bases between the two ends. The CDR3 DNA reads as TGTGCCAGCAGCAGACACTCCGGGGAGCTGTTTTTT. It encodes CASSRHSGELFF.

This clone was observed a few times. The V gene is TRBV27, the J gene TRBJ1-2; D call uncertain. The germline gives CDR1 MNHEY, CDR2 SMNVEV (reference sequence). The CDR3 consists of 13 residues. V shed 2 bases and J shed 4 bases, with 8 bases lying between them. CDR3 bases: TGTGCCAGCAGTTTAAGGGAGGGCTATGGCTACACCTTC. This translates into CASSLREGYGYTF.

This clone showed up just once. The chain recombines TRBV27 with TRBJ2-3, with D maybe TRBD1 (5 bases). Germline loops: CDR1 MNHEY, CDR2 SMNVEV (reference sequence). Trimming left V 0 bases short and J 1 base short, with 5 bases between. This CDR3 has 14 residues. The CDR3 region is CASSLSTGTDTQYF. Here the CDR3 DNA reads TGTGCCAGCAGTTTATCGACAGGCACAGATACGCAGTATTTT.

This chain links TRBV9 with TRBJ2-4, with 10 bases aligning to TRBD1. The CDR3 totals 16 residues. V lost 4 bases to trimming and J lost 7 bases; unmatched junction nucleotides: 11. CDR1 and CDR2 (germline): SGDLS, YYNGEE. CDR3 nucleotide sequence: TGTGCCAGCAGCCCGCCCCTGACAGGGGGCGCGAACATTCAGTACTTC. This sequence encodes CASSPPLTGGANIQYF.